Below, 9 T cell receptor beta chains from the same sample are listed, as sequenced in a study of T cells in Graves' hyperthyroidism and ophthalmopathy. RNA transcripts gave rise to amplified TCR beta CDR3 regions. First-round RT-PCR with HTBI primers amplified the TCR CDR3 region. TCRdb re-called the multiplex PCR reads with MiXCR, one entry per CDR3 protein. The sample has approximately 430,000 distinct CDR3 sequences; around 16% are singletons. Sequencing was carried out using blood. The receptors originated from a woman under 30 with Graves' hyperthyroidism.

In this sample, this clonotype turned up many times. The J gene is TRBJ2-7, the V gene TRBV3-1, with 8 bases identical to TRBD1. This CDR3 is built from 16 residues. J was trimmed by 4 bases and V by 5 bases; bases with no gene match: 13. Looked up from germline, CDR1 is LGHDT and CDR2 is YNNKEL (reference sequence). CDR3 sequence reads: CASSGRSRDRRYEQYF. The CDR3 DNA is TGTGCCAGCAGCGGACGCAGTCGGGACAGGAGGTACGAGCAGTACTTC.

This clonotype was seen ten or more times. The rearrangement links TRBV3-1 to TRBJ1-2; TRBD1 is a possible D gene (5 bases). Germline-derived CDR1 and CDR2 are LGHDT and YNNKEL (reference sequence). The ends were cut back, 4 bases at V and 4 bases at J, with 16 bases in the middle. The CDR3 runs 15 residues. CDR3 in amino acids: CASSPLDTPGYGYTF. The CDR3 DNA reads as TGTGCCAGCAGCCCGTTGGACACCCCTGGCTATGGCTACACCTTC.

This clonotype was seen at least ten times. This rearrangement joins TRBV11-2 to TRBJ1-1; 8 nucleotides align to TRBD1. Looked up from germline, CDR1 is SGHAT and CDR2 is FQNNGV. The V and J ends lost 4 bases and 6 bases, in that order; junction bases with no gene match: 10. The CDR3 spans 15 residues. CDR3 nucleotide sequence: TGTGCCAGCAGCTCGGGGGGGCAGGGGGCATCTGAAGCTTTCTTT. As protein: CASSSGGQGASEAFF.

The CDR3, as DNA: TGTGCCAGCAGCCTAGGACAGGGCAGATCCCCTGAAGCTTTCTTT. Protein product: CASSLGQGRSPEAFF. The chain couples TRBV5-8 to TRBJ1-1, with 8 bases identical to TRBD1. V shed 4 bases and J 6 bases; nucleotides not matched to a gene: 11. CDR1 is SGHTS and CDR2 is YDEGEE in the germline V gene. CDR3 length: 15 residues.

This chain links TRBV2 with TRBJ2-7; D gene uncertain. Trimming took 1 base from V and 2 from J, leaving 15 bases between them. CDR3 length: 16 residues. Germline assignment: CDR1 SNHLY and CDR2 FYNNEI. The CDR3 here is CASSEDALRPPYEQYF. The CDR3 coding sequence is TGTGCCAGCAGTGAAGACGCTCTCAGGCCTCCCTACGAGCAGTACTTC. Looking up the rest from reference TRBV2 and TRBJ2-7 gives the full variable domain: EPEVTQTPSHQVTQMGQEVILRCVPISNHLYFYWYRQILGQKVEFLVSFYNNEISEKSEIFDDQFSVERPDGSNFTLKIRSTKLEDSAMYFCASSEDALRPPYEQYFGPGTRLTVT.

This clonotype was counted ten times or more. V and J are TRBV11-1 and TRBJ2-7; 8 nucleotides line up with TRBD2. CDR1 and CDR2 (germline): SGHAT, FQDESV (reference sequence). Trimming removed 1 base from V and 7 bases from J; junction bases left unmatched: 9. The CDR3 has 15 amino acids. In DNA form, the CDR3 reads TGTGCCAGCAGCTTAGGAGCGGGGGTCCCGAGGGAGCAGTACTTC. Translation gives CASSLGAGVPREQYF.

The sample holds many counts of this clonotype. The rearrangement links TRBV3-1 to TRBJ1-4, with 7 bases aligning to TRBD1. The CDR3 runs to 15 residues. The germline CDR1 and CDR2 sequences are LGHDT and YNNKEL (reference sequence). V lost 0 bases to trimming and J lost 5 bases; unmatched junction nucleotides: 3. The CDR3: CASSQDQTGNEKLFF. CDR3 coding DNA: TGTGCCAGCAGCCAAGATCAGACAGGGAATGAAAAACTGTTTTTT. Variable domain in full (rest from reference TRBV3-1 and TRBJ1-4): DTAVSQTPKYLVTQMGNDKSIKCEQNLGHDTMYWYKQDSKKFLKIMFSYNNKELIINETVPNRFSPKSPDKAHLNLHINSLELGDSAVYFCASSQDQTGNEKLFFGSGTQLSVL.

Ten or more counts support this clonotype. The chain is built from TRBV9 and TRBJ2-2; no definite D call. In germline, CDR1 is SGDLS, CDR2 YYNGEE. Trimming took 0 bases from V and 4 from J, leaving 10 bases between them. The CDR3 contains 15 residues. CDR3 amino acids: CASSVGSQSTGELFF. In DNA form, the CDR3 reads TGTGCCAGCAGCGTAGGAAGTCAATCCACCGGGGAGCTGTTTTTT.

This clonotype was counted ten times or more. The genes are TRBV6-1 and TRBJ2-7; 15 nucleotides agree with TRBD2. CDR1 is MNHNS and CDR2 is SASEGT in the germline V gene. After removal of 4 bases from V and 5 bases from J, the junction contained 3 bases not matched to a gene. The CDR3 spans 15 residues. CDR3 sequence (DNA): TGTGCCAGCAGTGGTTGGACTAGCGGGGGGGACGAGCAGTACTTC. It is translated as CASSGWTSGGDEQYF.